The sequence of this T cell receptor (beta chain) was determined in a study of blood T cell repertoires in COVID-19. Germline V gives CDR1 SNHLY, CDR2 FYNNEI. CDR3 length equals 14 residues. The germline V and J ends were trimmed by 7 bases and 3 bases, with 15 bases remaining between them. Sequencing used immunoSEQ multiplex PCR; TCRdb keeps in-frame clones, though not all of them. Of approximately 200,000 clones in the sample, about 87% are singletons; the top ten hold 3.5% to 5%. This clonotype originated in a woman aged 25 to 39 with acute or convalescent COVID-19. The specimen sequenced was peripheral blood. The V and J genes are TRBV2 and TRBJ1-1; the D is unclear. CDR3 nucleotide sequence: TGTGCCAGCAACCCCAGGTTAAGGTACACTGAAGCTTTCTTT. This encodes CASNPRLRYTEAFF.